This TCR beta chain was found in a study of CD8 T cells in Susac syndrome. Overall study results and limits: Regarding the TCR sequencing and HLA analysis, the study admitted that a relatively small number of individuals were involved.

Regarding this clonotype: Its antigen is not identified.

The CDR3 sequence is 15 residues long. The germline V gene has CDR1 LGHDT and CDR2 YNNKEL (reference sequence). Deletions cut 1 base from V and 2 bases from J, with 12 bases between. The authors carried out high-throughput sequencing of TCR beta. They applied it to CD8+ and CD4+ T cells obtained from blood. Bulk CD8+ and CD4+ cells came from magnetic negative isolation; CD8+ TEMRA by FACS. Random hexamers served to reverse transcribe roughly 0.45 to 1 ug RNA. Across 54 Vbeta and 13 Jbeta, TCR beta CDR3 was amplified with immunoSEQ multiplex PCR. MiXCR was run by TCRdb on the immunoSEQ multiplex PCR reads, yielding one entry per CDR3 protein. This table has about 200,000 distinct CDR3 sequences, roughly 94% appearing once.

The TCR sequence derives from a human donor with multiple sclerosis. The rearrangement joins TRBV3-1 to TRBJ2-7; D gene unclear. Sequenced input: CD4+ T cells from PBMCs. The CDR3 sequence is CASSQGFPRTYEQYF. DNA of the CDR3: TGTGCCAGCAGCCAAGGTTTCCCTCGTACCTACGAGCAGTACTTC.